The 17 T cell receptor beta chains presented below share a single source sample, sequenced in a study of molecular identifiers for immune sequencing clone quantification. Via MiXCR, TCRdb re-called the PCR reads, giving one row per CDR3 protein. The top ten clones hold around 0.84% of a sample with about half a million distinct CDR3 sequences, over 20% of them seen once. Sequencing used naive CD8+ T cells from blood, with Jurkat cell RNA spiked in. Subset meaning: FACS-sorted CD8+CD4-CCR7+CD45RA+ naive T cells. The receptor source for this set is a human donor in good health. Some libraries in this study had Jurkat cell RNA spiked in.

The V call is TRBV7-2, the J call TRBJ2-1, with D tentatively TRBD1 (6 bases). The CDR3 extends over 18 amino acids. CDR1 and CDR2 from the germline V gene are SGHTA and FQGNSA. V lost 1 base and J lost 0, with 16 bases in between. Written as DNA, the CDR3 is TGTGCCAGCAGCTTAGAGGGGGTTGGGACATTCTCCTACAATGAGCAGTTCTTC. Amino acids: CASSLEGVGTFSYNEQFF.

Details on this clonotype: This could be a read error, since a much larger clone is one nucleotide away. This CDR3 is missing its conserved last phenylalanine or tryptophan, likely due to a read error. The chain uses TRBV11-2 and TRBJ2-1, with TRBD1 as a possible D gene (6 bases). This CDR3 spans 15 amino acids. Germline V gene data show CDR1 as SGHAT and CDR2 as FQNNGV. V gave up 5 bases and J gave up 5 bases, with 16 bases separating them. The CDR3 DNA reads TGTGCCAGCAGCCCTAATCGGGACACCCACAATGAGCAGTTCTTA. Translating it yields CASSPNRDTHNEQFL.

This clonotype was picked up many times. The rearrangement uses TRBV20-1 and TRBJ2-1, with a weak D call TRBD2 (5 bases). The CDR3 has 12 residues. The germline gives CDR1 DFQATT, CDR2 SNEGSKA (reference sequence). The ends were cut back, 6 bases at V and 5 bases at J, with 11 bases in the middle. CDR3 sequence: CSATDYHNEQFF. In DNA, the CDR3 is TGCAGTGCGACCGACTACCACAATGAGCAGTTCTTC.

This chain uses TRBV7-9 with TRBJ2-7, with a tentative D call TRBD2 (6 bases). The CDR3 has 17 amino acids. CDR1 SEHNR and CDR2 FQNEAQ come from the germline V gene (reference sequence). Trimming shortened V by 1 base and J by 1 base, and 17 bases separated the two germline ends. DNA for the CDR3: TGTGCCAGCAGCTTAGAGTCTGGCGGGATACGTTCCTACGAGCAGTACTTC. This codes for CASSLESGGIRSYEQYF.

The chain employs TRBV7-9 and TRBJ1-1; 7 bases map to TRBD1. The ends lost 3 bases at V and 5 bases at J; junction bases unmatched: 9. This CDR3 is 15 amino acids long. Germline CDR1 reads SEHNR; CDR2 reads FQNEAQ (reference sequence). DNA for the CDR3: TGTGCCAGCAGCTTCCAGGGGGGCCCAGTTACTGAAGCTTTCTTT. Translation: CASSFQGGPVTEAFF. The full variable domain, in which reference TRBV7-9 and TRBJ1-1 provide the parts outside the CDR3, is DTGVSQNPRHKITKRGQNVTFRCDPISEHNRLYWYRQTLGQGPEFLTYFQNEAQLEKSRLLSDRFSAERPKGSFSTLEIQRTEQGDSAMYLCASSFQGGPVTEAFFGQGTRLTVV.

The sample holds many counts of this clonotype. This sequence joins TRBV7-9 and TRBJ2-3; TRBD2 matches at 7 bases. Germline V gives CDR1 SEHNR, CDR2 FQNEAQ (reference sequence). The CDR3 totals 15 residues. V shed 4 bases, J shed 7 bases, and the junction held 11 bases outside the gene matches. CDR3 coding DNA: TGTGCCAGCAGCTCTCAGGAGCTAGCGGCTTATACGCAGTATTTT. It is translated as CASSSQELAAYTQYF.

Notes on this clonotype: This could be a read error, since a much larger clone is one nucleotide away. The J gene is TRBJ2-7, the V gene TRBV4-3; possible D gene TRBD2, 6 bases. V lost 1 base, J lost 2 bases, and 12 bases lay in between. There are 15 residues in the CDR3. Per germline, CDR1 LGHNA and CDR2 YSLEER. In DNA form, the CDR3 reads TGCGCCAGCAGCCAAGGTCGACCGGGGGCCTACGAGCAGTACTTC. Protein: CASSQGRPGAYEQYF.

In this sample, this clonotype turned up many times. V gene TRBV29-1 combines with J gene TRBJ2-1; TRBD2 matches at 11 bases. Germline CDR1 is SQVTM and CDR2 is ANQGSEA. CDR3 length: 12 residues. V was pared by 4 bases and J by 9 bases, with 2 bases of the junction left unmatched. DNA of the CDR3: TGCAGCGTTGCCGGGACTAGCGGTGAGCAGTTCTTC. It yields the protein CSVAGTSGEQFF.

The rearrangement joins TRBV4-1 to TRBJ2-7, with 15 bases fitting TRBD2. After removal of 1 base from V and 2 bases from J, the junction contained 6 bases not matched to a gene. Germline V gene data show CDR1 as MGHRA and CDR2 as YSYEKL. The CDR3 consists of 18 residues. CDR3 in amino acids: CASSQVARTSGRAYEQYF. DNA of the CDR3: TGCGCCAGCAGCCAAGTAGCGCGGACTAGCGGGAGGGCCTACGAGCAGTACTTC.

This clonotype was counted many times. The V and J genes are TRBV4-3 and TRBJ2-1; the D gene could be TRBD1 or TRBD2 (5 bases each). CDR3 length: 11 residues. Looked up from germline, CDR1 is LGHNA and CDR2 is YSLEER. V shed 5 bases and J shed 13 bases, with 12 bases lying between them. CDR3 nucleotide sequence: TGCGCCAGCAGCTACGGGACCTACCAGTTCTTC. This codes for CASSYGTYQFF.

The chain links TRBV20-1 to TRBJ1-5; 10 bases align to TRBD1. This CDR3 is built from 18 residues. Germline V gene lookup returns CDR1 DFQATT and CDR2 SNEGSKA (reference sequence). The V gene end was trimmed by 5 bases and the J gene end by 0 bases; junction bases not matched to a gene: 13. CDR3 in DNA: TGCAGTGCTCACATCCGGACAGGGGGAGCGGATAGCAATCAGCCCCAGCATTTT. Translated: CSAHIRTGGADSNQPQHF.

The CDR3 here is CSAAGLNRDTKINQPQHF. CDR3 DNA: TGCAGTGCCGCAGGTCTGAACCGGGACACCAAAATCAATCAGCCCCAGCATTTT. This chain joins TRBV20-1 and TRBJ1-5; D may be TRBD1 (6 bases). The CDR3 covers 18 residues. Deletions cut 6 bases from V and 3 bases from J, with 27 bases between. Germline CDR1 DFQATT, CDR2 SNEGSKA (reference sequence).

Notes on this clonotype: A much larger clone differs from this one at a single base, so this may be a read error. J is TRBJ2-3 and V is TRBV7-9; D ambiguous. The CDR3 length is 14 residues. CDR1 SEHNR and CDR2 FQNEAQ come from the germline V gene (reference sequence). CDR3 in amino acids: CASSSGRTTDTQCF. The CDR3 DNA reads TGTGCCAGCAGCTCCGGCAGGACCACAGATACGCAGTGTTTT.

CDR3 amino acids: CASGSMNTEAFF. CDR3 DNA sequence: TGTGCCAGCGGATCTATGAACACTGAAGCTTTCTTT. The chain uses TRBV11-2 and TRBJ1-1; D uncertain. This CDR3 comprises 12 residues. CDR1 is SGHAT, CDR2 FQNNGV, per germline. Deletions cut 8 bases from V and 0 bases from J, with 7 bases between.

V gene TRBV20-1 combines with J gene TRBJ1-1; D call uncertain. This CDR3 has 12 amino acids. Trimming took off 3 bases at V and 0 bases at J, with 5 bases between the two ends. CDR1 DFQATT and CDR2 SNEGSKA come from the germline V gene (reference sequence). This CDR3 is CSASSLNTEAFF. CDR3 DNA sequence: TGCAGTGCTAGTTCTTTGAACACTGAAGCTTTCTTT.

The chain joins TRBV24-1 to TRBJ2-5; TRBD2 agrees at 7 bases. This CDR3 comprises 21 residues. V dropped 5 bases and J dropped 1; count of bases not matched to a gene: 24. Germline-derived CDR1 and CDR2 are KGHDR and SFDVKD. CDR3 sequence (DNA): TGTGCCACCAGTGGAGCTGGGACTGATTATAATGGGGGACTAATCCAAGAGACCCAGTACTTC. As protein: CATSGAGTDYNGGLIQETQYF.

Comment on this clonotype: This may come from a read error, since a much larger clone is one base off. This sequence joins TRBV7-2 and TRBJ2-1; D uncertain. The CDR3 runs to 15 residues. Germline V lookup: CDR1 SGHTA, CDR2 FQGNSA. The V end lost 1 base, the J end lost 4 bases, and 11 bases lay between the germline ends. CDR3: CASSLGNRNYNEQFF. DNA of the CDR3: TGTGCCAGCAGCTTAGGGAACAGAAATTACAATGAGCAGTTCTTC.